Presented here are 4 T cell receptor beta chains from one specimen sequenced in a study of blood T cell repertoires in COVID-19. The data were produced by immunoSEQ multiplex PCR, yet TCRdb's version contains in-frame clones alone and is incomplete. The profile shows approximately 100,000 clones, 69% of them singletons. Source material: peripheral blood. These receptors all come from an elderly man with acute or convalescent COVID-19.

This sequence joins TRBV6-5 and TRBJ1-6; D is possibly TRBD1 (6 bases). With 7 bases removed from V and 9 bases from J, the gap between germline ends came to 19 bases. CDR3 size: 15 residues. The germline V gene encodes CDR1 MNHEY and CDR2 SVGAGI. CDR3 amino acids: CASTRGAGVGSPLHF. The CDR3 bases are TGTGCCAGCACTCGAGGGGCAGGGGTTGGTTCACCCCTCCACTTT.

The gene calls are TRBV28 and TRBJ2-7; 8 positions match TRBD2. This CDR3 has 14 amino acids. Germline V gives CDR1 MDHEN, CDR2 SYDVKM. J gave up 3 bases and V 6 bases, and 7 bases lay outside the gene matches. The CDR3 spells CASREPGGNYEQYF. The CDR3 DNA is TGTGCCAGCAGGGAACCGGGAGGGAACTACGAGCAGTACTTC.

The chain employs TRBV7-9 and TRBJ1-1; possibly TRBD1 for D (6 bases). V was clipped by 4 bases and J by 5 bases, with 23 bases between them. CDR3 size: 17 residues. Germline CDR1 and CDR2: SEHNR and FQNEAQ (reference sequence). The chain's CDR3 is CASSSTLGHRGATEAFF. The CDR3 region has the DNA TGTGCCAGCAGCTCTACCCTCGGCCATCGGGGGGCAACTGAAGCTTTCTTT.

The chain combines TRBV7-9 with TRBJ1-6, with D possibly being TRBD1 (6 bases). V lost 6 bases and J lost 7, with 10 bases in between. Germline assignment: CDR1 SEHNR and CDR2 FQNEAQ (reference sequence). The CDR3 runs 13 residues. The CDR3 sequence is CASSPTGNSPLHF. The CDR3 nucleotides read TGTGCCAGCAGTCCTACAGGGAATTCACCCCTCCACTTT.